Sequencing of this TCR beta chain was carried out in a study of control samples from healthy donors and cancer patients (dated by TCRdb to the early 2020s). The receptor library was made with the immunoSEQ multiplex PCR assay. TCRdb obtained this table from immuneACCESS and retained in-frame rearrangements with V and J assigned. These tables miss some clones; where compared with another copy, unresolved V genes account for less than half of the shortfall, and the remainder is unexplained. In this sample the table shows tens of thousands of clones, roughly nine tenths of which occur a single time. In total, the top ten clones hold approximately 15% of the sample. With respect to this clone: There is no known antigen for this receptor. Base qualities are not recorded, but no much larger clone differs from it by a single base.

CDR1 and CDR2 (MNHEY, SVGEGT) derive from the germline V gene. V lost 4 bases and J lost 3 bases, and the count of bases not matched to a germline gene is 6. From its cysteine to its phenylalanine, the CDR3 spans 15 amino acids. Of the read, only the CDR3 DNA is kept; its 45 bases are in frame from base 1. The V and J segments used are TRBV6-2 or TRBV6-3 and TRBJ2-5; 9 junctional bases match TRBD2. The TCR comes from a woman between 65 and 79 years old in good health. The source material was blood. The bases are TGTGCCAGCAGTTCCTTGACTAGCGGCGAAGAGACCCAGTACTTC. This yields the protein CASSSLTSGEETQYF.